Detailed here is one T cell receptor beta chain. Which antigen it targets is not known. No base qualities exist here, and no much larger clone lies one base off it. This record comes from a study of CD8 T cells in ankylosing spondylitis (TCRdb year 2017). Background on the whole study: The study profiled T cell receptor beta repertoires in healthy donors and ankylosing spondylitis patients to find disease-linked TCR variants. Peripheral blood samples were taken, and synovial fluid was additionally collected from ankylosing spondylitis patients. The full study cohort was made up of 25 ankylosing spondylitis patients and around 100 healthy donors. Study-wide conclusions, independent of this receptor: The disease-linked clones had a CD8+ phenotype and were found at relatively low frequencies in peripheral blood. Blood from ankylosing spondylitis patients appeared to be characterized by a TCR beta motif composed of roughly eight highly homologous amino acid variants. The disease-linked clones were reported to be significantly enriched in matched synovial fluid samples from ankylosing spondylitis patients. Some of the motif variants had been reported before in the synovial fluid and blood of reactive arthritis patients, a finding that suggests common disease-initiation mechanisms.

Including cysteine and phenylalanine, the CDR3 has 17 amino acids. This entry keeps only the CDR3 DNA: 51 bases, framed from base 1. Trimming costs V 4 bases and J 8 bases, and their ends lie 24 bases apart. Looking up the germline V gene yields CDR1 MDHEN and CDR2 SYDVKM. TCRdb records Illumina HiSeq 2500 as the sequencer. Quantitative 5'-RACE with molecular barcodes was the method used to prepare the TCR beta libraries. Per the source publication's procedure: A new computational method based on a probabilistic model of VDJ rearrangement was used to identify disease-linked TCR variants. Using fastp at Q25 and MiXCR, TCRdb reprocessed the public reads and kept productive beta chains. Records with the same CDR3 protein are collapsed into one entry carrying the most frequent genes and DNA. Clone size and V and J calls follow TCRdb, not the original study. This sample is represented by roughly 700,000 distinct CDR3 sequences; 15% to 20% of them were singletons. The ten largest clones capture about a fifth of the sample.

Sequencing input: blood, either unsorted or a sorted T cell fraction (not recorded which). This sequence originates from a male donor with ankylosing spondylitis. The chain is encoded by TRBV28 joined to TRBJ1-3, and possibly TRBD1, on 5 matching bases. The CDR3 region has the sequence CASSYVAGLMERDTIYF. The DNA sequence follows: TGTGCCAGCAGTTACGTGGCAGGGTTAATGGAGCGGGACACCATATATTTT.